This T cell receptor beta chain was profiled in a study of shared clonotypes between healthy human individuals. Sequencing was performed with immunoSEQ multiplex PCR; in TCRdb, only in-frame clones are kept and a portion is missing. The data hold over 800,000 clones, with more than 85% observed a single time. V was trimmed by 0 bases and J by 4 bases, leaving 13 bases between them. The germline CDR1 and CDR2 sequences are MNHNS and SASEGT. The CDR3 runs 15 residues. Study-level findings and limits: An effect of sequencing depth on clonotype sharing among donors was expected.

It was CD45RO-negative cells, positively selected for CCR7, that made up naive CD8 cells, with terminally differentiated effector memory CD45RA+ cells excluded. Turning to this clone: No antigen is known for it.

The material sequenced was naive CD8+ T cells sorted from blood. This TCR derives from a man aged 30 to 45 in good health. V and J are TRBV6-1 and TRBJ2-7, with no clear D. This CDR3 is CASSEAPPVRYEQYF. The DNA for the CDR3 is TGTGCCAGCAGTGAAGCGCCACCCGTCCGATACGAGCAGTACTTC.